This TCR beta chain was identified in a study of untreated major depressive disorder. Germline CDR1 MNHNS, CDR2 SASEGT. V lost 4 bases and J lost 7; bases outside the gene matches: 5. CDR3 size: 14 residues. Participants were all of European descent. About 29 ml of peripheral blood was collected per donor. As for this clone: What it recognizes is unknown.

This table comes from immunoSEQ multiplex PCR, and its TCRdb copy is limited to in-frame clones, with some not included. The table records 10,000 to 15,000 clones, 85% to 95% of them present only once. General study findings and limits: Depressed patients' CD4+ T cells carried increased TRBV05-01 (Vbeta 5.1) usage versus control CD4+ T cells. Sequencing comparisons covered only three preselected Vbeta families.

The V and J genes are TRBV6-1 and TRBJ2-3; 10 nucleotides align to TRBD2. This TCR was sampled from a man aged 30-40 years with major depressive disorder. The sample was CD4+ T cells from PBMCs. The CDR3: CASSGLAGVNTQYF. CDR3 bases: TGTGCCAGCAGTGGGCTAGCGGGGGTAAATACGCAGTATTTT.